This T cell receptor beta chain was obtained from a study of T-cell memory formation after mild COVID-19. The wider study: Each donor largely had its own TCR clusters.

The V gene end was trimmed by 4 bases and the J gene end by 9 bases; junction bases not matched to a gene: 5. Germline V CDR1 and CDR2: SGHDT, YYEEEE. This CDR3 is 14 amino acids long. 5'RACE with constant-segment primers yielded barcoded, UMI-tagged TCR alpha and TCR beta cDNA libraries. TCRdb used MiXCR to reprocess the 5' RACE reads, holding one entry per CDR3 protein. The sample contains a few hundred thousand distinct CDR3 sequences, 15% to 20% of which appear only once. Many counts were recorded for this clonotype. Its antigen is not known. Study findings and constraints: The authors left the SARS-CoV-2 specificity of second-wave clones peaking on day 37 unconfirmed. Day 15 to 85 contractors were CD4/CD8 balanced; later expanders leaned CD4+.

Specimen: PBMCs or a T cell subset sorted from them (not recorded which). The rearrangement uses TRBV5-6 and TRBJ2-3; 13 bases align to TRBD2. The source is a young man who had mild COVID-19 (a few samples of this study predate the infection). Cell type and time point are not known. CDR3 residues: CASSMTSGGRTQYF. The CDR3, as DNA: TGTGCCAGCAGCATGACTAGCGGGGGGCGCACGCAGTATTTT.